Included here is one T cell receptor (beta chain) sequence, with context. What it binds is not known. The data were obtained in a study of blood T cells in healthy people across ages. Study-level findings and limits: Comparison with aged donors showed that long-lived donors had more naive CD4+ cells and higher diversity. Observed TCR beta diversity showed a strong correlation with the percentage of naive T cells as measured by flow cytometry.

It was with a sample-barcoded 5' primer and a J-beta primer mix that a second PCR of about 6 to 11 cycles was run. TCRdb reanalysed the 5' RACE reads using MiXCR and keeps one entry per CDR3 protein. The sample yields hundreds of thousands of distinct CDR3 sequences, 62% seen once. Germline V gives CDR1 MNHEY, CDR2 SVGEGT. The V and J ends lost 2 bases and 3 bases, in that order; junction bases with no gene match: 8. CDR3 size: 17 residues. Sequences were obtained from blood. V is TRBV6-2 or TRBV6-3 and J is TRBJ2-7; 12 nucleotides align to TRBD2. This receptor was taken from a man aged 30 to 45 in good health. CDR3 amino acids: CASSYLQLAGGIYEQYF. The CDR3 DNA follows: TGTGCCAGCAGTTACCTACAACTAGCGGGGGGAATCTACGAGCAGTACTTC.